This is a list of T cell receptor beta chains from one sample in a study of T cell changes during pregnancy in multiple sclerosis. The method was immunoSEQ multiplex PCR; TCRdb's version includes in-frame clones alone and lacks a portion of them. Of about 30,000 clones listed, about 92% are singletons. The source material was CD4+ T cells from peripheral blood mononuclear cells, sampled after pregnancy. The receptors come from a female donor with multiple sclerosis, enrolled in a pregnancy study. CDR3s include the opening cysteine and the closing phenylalanine or tryptophan. D genes are given only for firm matches. Expanded clones get a size class; other rows say once, few or many, or leave the size out.

- few 14 TRBJ1-4 TRBV4-1 TGCGCCAGCAGCCAAGATCGAGCGACGGGAAAACTGTTTTTT CASSQDRATGKLFF
TRBD2 - 14 TRBJ2-5 TRBV13 TGTGCCAGCAGCTTCCAGAAACCTAGCGGGACCCAGTACTTC CASSFQKPSGTQYF
TRBD1 few 15 TRBJ1-6 TRBV6-1 TGTGCCAGCAGTGAATTCGGGACAGGGGGTTCACCCCTCCACTTT CASSEFGTGGSPLHF
- few 14 TRBJ1-5 TRBV29-1 TGCAGCTACAGGGCGGGGGGAAGCAATCAGCCCCAGCATTTT CSYRAGGSNQPQHF
- once 15 TRBJ1-5 TRBV7-2 TGTGCCAGCAGCTTAGGGGCAGGGCAAAAGCAGCCCCAGCATTTT CASSLGAGQKQPQHF
TRBD1 - 13 TRBJ1-1 TRBV7-9 TGTGCCAGCAGCTTAGCCACAGGGGGGCAAGCTTTCTTT CASSLATGGQAFF
- - 15 TRBJ1-6 TRBV19 TGTGCCAGTAGTATCTTCACAGGTTATAATTCACCCCTCCACTTT CASSIFTGYNSPLHF
- - 13 TRBJ1-1 TRBV7-9 TGTGCCAGCAGCTTAGTCACGGACACTGAAGCTTTCTTT CASSLVTDTEAFF
- - 15 TRBJ2-5 TRBV11-2 TGTGCCAGCAGCTTTTTTAGAGGGCGGGAAGAGACCCAGTACTTC CASSFFRGREETQYF
TRBD1 - 15 TRBJ2-7 TRBV5-8 TGTGCCAGCAGCTTGGAGGGGACAGGGGCCTACGAGCAGTACTTC CASSLEGTGAYEQYF
- - 12 TRBJ1-5 TRBV30 TGTGCCTGGGGGGACACCAATCAGCCCCAGCATTTT CAWGDTNQPQHF
TRBD2 - 15 TRBJ2-3 TRBV5-1 TGCGCCAGCAGCTATAGCGGGGGGTTCACAGATACGCAGTATTTT CASSYSGGFTDTQYF
- - 16 TRBJ2-5 TRBV7-2 TGTGCCAGCAGCTTAGTCGGCGGGCAACCTCAAGAGACCCAGTACTTC CASSLVGGQPQETQYF
TRBD2 - 15 TRBJ2-3 TRBV7-3 TGTGCCAGCAGCTTATCTAGCGGTAGGGCAGATACGCAGTATTTT CASSLSSGRADTQYF
- - 13 TRBJ2-1 TRBV11-2 TGTGCCAGCAGCTTAGATGGAATAGAGGGCCTGTTCTTC CASSLDGIEGLFF
- once 15 TRBJ1-1 TRBV11-3 TGTGCCAGCAGCAATACCAGGGGAAGTGACACTGAAGCTTTCTTT CASSNTRGSDTEAFF
TRBD1 - 11 TRBJ1-2 TRBV20-1 TGCAGTTCACAGGGGGACTATGGCTACACCTTC CSSQGDYGYTF
TRBD1 - 14 TRBJ2-7 TRBV5-1 TGCGCCAGCAGCCAGGGACAGGAAGGGCTCGAGCAGTACTTC CASSQGQEGLEQYF
- - 15 TRBJ1-2 TRBV5-1 TGCGCCAGCAGCTTGATCTTGGACAGTCGATATGGCTACACCTTC CASSLILDSRYGYTF
- - 17 TRBJ2-6 TRBV18 TGTGCCAGCTCACCACTGTCGACAGACTCTGGGGCCAACGTCCTGACTTTC CASSPLSTDSGANVLTF
TRBD1 - 14 TRBJ1-6 TRBV27 TGTGCCAGCAGTTTTAGGACAGGGGGTTCACCCCTCCACTTT CASSFRTGGSPLHF
TRBD2 - 15 TRBJ2-3 TRBV5-1 TGCGCCAGCAGCTCGGGGGGAGCGGAGACAGATACGCAGTATTTT CASSSGGAETDTQYF
- - 13 TRBJ1-1 TRBV10-3 TGTGCCATCAGCCAACAGGAATCCAAAGAAGCTTTCTTT CAISQQESKEAFF
- - 14 TRBJ1-1 TRBV27 TGTGCCAGCAGTTTGGACTTAAGGCACACTGAAGCTTTCTTT CASSLDLRHTEAFF
- - 14 TRBJ2-5 TRBV5-8 TGTGCCAGCAGCTTGGTCGAGGCCGAAGAGACCCAGTACTTC CASSLVEAEETQYF
- - 14 TRBJ2-7 TRBV5-4 TGTGCCAGCAGCTTGGAGTGGCAGGGGGGCGAGCAGTACTTC CASSLEWQGGEQYF
TRBD2 - 15 TRBJ2-5 TRBV6-5 TGTGCCAGCAGCCCCAGCGGGGGGGGCAGAGAGACCCAGTACTTC CASSPSGGGRETQYF
TRBD2 - 14 TRBJ2-1 TRBV30 TGTGCCTGGAGGGTCGGGGGACTATTCTATGAGCAGTTCTTC CAWRVGGLFYEQFF
TRBD1 - 13 TRBJ1-2 TRBV27 TGTGCCAGCAGCCTGGACAGGGACTATGGCTACACCTTC CASSLDRDYGYTF
- - 16 TRBJ2-2 TRBV7-3 TGTGCCAGCAGCTTGGGGGGGACAGGGAACACCGGGGAGCTGTTTTTT CASSLGGTGNTGELFF
- - 15 TRBJ1-2 TRBV4-2 TGTGCCAGCAGCCGGGGAGGTGAGACGGCGTATGGCTACACCTTC CASSRGGETAYGYTF
TRBD1 - 14 TRBJ2-5 TRBV7-2 TGTGCCAGCATTCGGACCACAGGGGAGGAGACCCAGTACTTC CASIRTTGEETQYF
- - 13 TRBJ1-1 TRBV7-9 TGTGCCAGCAGCCTCCGACAGAACACTGAAGCTTTCTTT CASSLRQNTEAFF
TRBD1 - 16 TRBJ1-4 TRBV18 TGTGCCAGCTCACCAATTTCCGGGACAGCAAATGAAAAACTGTTTTTT CASSPISGTANEKLFF
TRBD2 - 19 TRBJ2-1 TRBV5-1 TGCGCCAGCAGCTTGGTAGGGACTAGCGGGGGGTCAGCCTACAATGAGCAGTTCTTC CASSLVGTSGGSAYNEQFF
TRBD2 - 15 TRBJ2-3 TRBV2 TGTGCCAGCAGTTACAGCGGGAATCTCCCAGATACGCAGTATTTT CASSYSGNLPDTQYF
- - 11 TRBJ1-2 TRBV30 TGTGCCTGGAGCCATGACTATGGCTACACCTTC CAWSHDYGYTF
TRBD2 - 16 TRBJ2-1 TRBV7-2 TGTGCCAGCAGCTTAGGGAGCGGGAGCTCCTACAATGAGCAGTTCTTC CASSLGSGSSYNEQFF
TRBD1 - 14 TRBJ2-7 TRBV6-1 TGTGCCACACGGGACAGGGGACTTTCCTACGAGCAGTACTTC CATRDRGLSYEQYF
TRBD2 - 11 TRBJ2-1 TRBV2 TGTGCCAGCAGTGTCGAGCGGGACCCGTTCTTC CASSVERDPFF
TRBD1 - 16 TRBJ1-1 TRBV18 TGTGCCAGCTCACCAAGAAGGCAGGGGGTGTACACTGAAGCTTTCTTT CASSPRRQGVYTEAFF
- - 13 TRBJ1-2 TRBV11-2 TGTGCCAGCAGCTTAGTACAGGGTGGTGGCTACACCTTC CASSLVQGGGYTF
TRBD1 - 13 TRBJ1-2 TRBV5-1 TGCGCCAGCAGCCCGGGACAGTCCTATGGCTACACCTTC CASSPGQSYGYTF
TRBD1 - 13 TRBJ1-2 TRBV29-1 TGCAGCTTCTTCAAGGACAGGGGTTATGGCTACACCTTC CSFFKDRGYGYTF
- - 16 TRBJ2-5 TRBV21-1 TGTGCCAGCAGCAAAATCGGCGGGTGGGGTGCGGAGACCCAGTACTTC CASSKIGGWGAETQYF
- - 15 TRBJ1-5 TRBV18 TGTGCCAGCTCACCCCGTGGGGCCCCCAATCAGCCCCAGCATTTT CASSPRGAPNQPQHF